This T cell receptor beta chain was sequenced for a study of T cells after yellow fever vaccination (dated by TCRdb to the late 2010s). For the wider study: The SMART-Seq v4 Ultra Low Input RNA kit was used to prepare libraries from fractions with low cell numbers. The cohort comprised two healthy male donors, one aged 18 to 30 and one aged 30 to 40 years. Blood was drawn at multiple timepoints before and after primary and secondary immunization, with bulk PBMC replicates and cell subsets isolated. To follow T-cell clones before and after both primary and booster YFV17D yellow fever vaccination, bulk TCR alpha and beta repertoires underwent longitudinal sequencing.

In this sample, this clonotype turned up a few times. The clone's antigen remains unknown. There are no base qualities to consult, and no much larger clone falls within one base. The study at large found these results: FACS-sorted repertoires could contain abundant contaminating clonotypes from the bulk population, so computational filtering was required. Because the study included only a couple of donors, the extent to which the findings can be generalized is limited. A small share of clonotypes occurred in both CD4 and CD8 compartments, likely arising from convergent recombination. Most clones expanded after primary vaccination were re-detected after the booster (96% of CD4 and roughly 85% of CD8), suggesting broad memory maintenance. Compared with the primary T-cell response, the secondary T-cell response was weaker but faster, peaking on day 5 rather than day 15.

TCR cDNA was made using 5'RACE template switching, a step that added a universal primer site and unique molecular identifiers. Priming of cDNA synthesis was performed from both the TCR alpha and TCR beta constant segments. Libraries were amplified in two PCR steps, with sample barcodes and sequencing adapters added in the second step. Libraries were sequenced on Illumina HiSeq 2500 (2x100 bp) or NovaSeq (2x150 bp). In the authors' own workflow: MIGEC was used to demultiplex reads and collapse the reads into UMI consensus sequences, and MiXCR was used for V(D)J alignment. Using edgeR on replicate PBMC samples, clonotypes were called vaccine-responding if FDR was below 0.01 and the log2 fold change was above 5 up to day 15. Each bulk clonotype was labeled CD4 or CD8 based on which sequenced repertoire, CD4 or CD8, contained the clonotype at higher abundance. The public reads were run again by TCRdb, first through fastp at Q25 and then through MiXCR, and only productive beta chains were kept. Rows with a matching CDR3 protein are joined into one entry that keeps the most common DNA and genes. TCRdb assigned the V and J calls; the authors' analysis was not used. The sample table shows some 560,000 distinct CDR3 sequences, and about 15% are seen once. 15% to 20% of the sample comes from the top ten.

The meaning of the sample's treatment or condition label: live attenuated yellow fever vaccine strain. Two biological replicates of bulk PBMCs were collected at each blood-draw timepoint. A standard Ficoll-Paque protocol was used to isolate PBMCs from peripheral blood. TriZol was used to extract RNA from bulk PBMCs, CD4 and CD8 fractions, and dextramer-positive and dextramer-negative fractions. Its CDR3 holds 15 amino acids, cysteine through phenylalanine. Only the CDR3 portion is preserved as DNA: 45 bases, with reading frame beginning at the first base. V loses 3 bases of germline sequence and J loses 1 base, and the interval between the two ends is 12 bases. The germline V gene yields KGHSH for CDR1 and LQKENI for CDR2.

This receptor chain uses TRBV18 and TRBJ1-1; TRBD1 is perhaps the D gene, given 5 matching bases. This material consisted of PBMCs, taken 4 to 6 days after the first yellow fever vaccination. The source of this sequence is a man aged 18 to 30 who received the YFV17D yellow fever vaccine. In nucleotide form, the sequence is TGTGCCAGCTCACCGGGTGAGGGACGGAACACTGAAGCTTTCTTT. Its translation is CASSPGEGRNTEAFF.